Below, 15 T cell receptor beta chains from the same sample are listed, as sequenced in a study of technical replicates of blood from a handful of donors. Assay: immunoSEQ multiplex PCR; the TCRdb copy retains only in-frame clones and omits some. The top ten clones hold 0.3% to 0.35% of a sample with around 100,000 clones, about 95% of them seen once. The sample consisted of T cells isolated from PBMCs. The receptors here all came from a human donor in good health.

CDR3 amino acids: CASSASGQKNTEAFF. CDR3 coding DNA: TGTGCCAGCTCAGCCAGTGGACAGAAGAACACTGAAGCTTTCTTT. The gene calls are TRBV18 and TRBJ1-1, with D possibly matching TRBD1 (6 bases). The germline V gene has CDR1 KGHSH and CDR2 LQKENI. The V and J ends lost 5 bases and 1 base respectively, with 14 bases between them. The CDR3 is made up of 15 amino acids.

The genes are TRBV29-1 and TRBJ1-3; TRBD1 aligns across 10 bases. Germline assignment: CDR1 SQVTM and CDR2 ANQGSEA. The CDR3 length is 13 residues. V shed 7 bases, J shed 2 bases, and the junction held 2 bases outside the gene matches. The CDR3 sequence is CSAGQGTGNTIYF. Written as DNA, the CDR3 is TGCAGCGCGGGACAGGGGACTGGAAACACCATATATTTT.

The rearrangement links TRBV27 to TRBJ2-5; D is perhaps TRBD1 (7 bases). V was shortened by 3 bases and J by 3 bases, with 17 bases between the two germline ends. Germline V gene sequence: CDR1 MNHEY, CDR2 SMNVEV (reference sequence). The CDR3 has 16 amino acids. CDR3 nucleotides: TGTGCCAGCAGTTTTAGTGCCGCAGGGGGGAAAGAGACCCAGTACTTC. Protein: CASSFSAAGGKETQYF.

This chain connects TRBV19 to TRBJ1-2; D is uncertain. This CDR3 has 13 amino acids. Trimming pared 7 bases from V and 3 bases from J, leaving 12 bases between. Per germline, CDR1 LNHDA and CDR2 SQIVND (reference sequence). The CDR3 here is CASTSNGYYGYTF. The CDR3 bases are TGTGCCAGTACCTCTAACGGGTACTATGGCTACACCTTC.

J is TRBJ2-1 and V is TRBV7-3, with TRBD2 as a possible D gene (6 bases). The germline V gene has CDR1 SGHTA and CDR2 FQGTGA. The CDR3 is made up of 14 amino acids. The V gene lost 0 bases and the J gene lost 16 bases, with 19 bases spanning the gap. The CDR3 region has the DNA TGTGCCAGCAGCTTAACGTTGACCGGGACTTCGCAATTCTTC. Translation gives CASSLTLTGTSQFF. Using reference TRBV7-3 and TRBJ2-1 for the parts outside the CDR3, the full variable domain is GAGVSQTPSNKVTEKGKYVELRCDPISGHTALYWYRQSLGQGPEFLIYFQGTGAADDSGLPNDRFFAVRPEGSVSTLKIQRTERGDSAVYLCASSLTLTGTSQFFGPGTRLTVL.

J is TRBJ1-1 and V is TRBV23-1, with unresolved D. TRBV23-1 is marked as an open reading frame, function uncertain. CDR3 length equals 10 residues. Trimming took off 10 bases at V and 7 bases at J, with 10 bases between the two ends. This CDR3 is CATLYSEAFF. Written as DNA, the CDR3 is TGCGCCACCCTATACAGTGAAGCTTTCTTT.

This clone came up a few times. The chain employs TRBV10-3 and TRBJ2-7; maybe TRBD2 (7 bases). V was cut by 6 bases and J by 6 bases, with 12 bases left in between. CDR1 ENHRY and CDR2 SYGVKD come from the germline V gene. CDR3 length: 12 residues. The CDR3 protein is CAISWRGGEQYF. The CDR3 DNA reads TGTGCCATCAGCTGGAGGGGGGGCGAGCAGTACTTC.

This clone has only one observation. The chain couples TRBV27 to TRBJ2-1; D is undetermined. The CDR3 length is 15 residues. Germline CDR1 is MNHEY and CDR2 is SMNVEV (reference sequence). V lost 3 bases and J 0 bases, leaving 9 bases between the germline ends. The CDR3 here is CASSLGSSSYNEQFF. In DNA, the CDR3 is TGTGCCAGCAGTTTGGGCAGCAGCTCCTACAATGAGCAGTTCTTC.

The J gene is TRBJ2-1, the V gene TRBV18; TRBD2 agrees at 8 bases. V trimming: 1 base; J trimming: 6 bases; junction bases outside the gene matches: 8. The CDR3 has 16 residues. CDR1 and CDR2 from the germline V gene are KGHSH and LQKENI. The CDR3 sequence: CASSPRISGSSNEQFF. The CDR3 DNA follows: TGTGCCAGCTCACCACGGATCAGCGGGAGCAGCAATGAGCAGTTCTTC.

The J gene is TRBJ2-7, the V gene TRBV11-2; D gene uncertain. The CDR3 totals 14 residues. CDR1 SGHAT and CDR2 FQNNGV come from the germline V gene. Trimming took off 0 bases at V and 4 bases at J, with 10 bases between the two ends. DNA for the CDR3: TGTGCCAGCAGCTTAGATTACAACGTTTACGAGCAGTACTTC. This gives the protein CASSLDYNVYEQYF.

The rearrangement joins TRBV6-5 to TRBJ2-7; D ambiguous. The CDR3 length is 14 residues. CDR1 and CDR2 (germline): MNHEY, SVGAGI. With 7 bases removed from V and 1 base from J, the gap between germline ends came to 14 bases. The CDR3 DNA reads TGTGCCAGCACTTTCCCGGGTTTTTCCTACGAGCAGTACTTC. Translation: CASTFPGFSYEQYF.

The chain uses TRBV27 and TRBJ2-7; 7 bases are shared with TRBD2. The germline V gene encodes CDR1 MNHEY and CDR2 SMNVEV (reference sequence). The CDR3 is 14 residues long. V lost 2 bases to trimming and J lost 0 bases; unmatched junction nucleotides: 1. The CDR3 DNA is TGTGCCAGCAGTTTAGGACTAGTCTCCTACGAGCAGTACTTC. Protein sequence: CASSLGLVSYEQYF.

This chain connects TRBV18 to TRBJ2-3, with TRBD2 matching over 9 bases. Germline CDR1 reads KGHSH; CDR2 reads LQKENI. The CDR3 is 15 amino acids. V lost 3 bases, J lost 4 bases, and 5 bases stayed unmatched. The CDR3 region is CASSPVAGVADTQYF. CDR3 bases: TGTGCCAGCTCACCGGTAGCGGGAGTCGCAGATACGCAGTATTTT.

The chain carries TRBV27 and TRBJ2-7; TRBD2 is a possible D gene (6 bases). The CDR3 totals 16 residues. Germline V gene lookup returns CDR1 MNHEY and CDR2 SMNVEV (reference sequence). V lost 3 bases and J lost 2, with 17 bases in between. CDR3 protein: CASSFSGGNKAYEQYF. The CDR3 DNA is TGTGCCAGCAGTTTCTCCGGGGGAAATAAGGCCTACGAGCAGTACTTC.

In DNA, the CDR3 is TGTGCCAGCAGTTACACCCCTAGGCCTCCGGGGAACGAGCAGTACTTC. This encodes CASSYTPRPPGNEQYF. J is TRBJ2-7 and V is TRBV6-5, with D perhaps matching TRBD2 (5 bases). The length of the CDR3 is 16 residues. V shed 2 bases and J shed 5 bases, with 19 bases lying between them. Germline CDR1 MNHEY, CDR2 SVGAGI.